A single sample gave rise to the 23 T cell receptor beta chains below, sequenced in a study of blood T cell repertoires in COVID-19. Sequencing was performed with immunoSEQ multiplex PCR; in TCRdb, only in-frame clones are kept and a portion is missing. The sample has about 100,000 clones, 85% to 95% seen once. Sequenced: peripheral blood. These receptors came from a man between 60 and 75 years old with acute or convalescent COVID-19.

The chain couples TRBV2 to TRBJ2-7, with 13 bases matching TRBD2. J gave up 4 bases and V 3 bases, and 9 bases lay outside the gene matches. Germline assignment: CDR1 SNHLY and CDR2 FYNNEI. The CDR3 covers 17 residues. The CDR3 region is CASSEPVTTSGRYEQYF. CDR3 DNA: TGTGCCAGCAGTGAGCCCGTAACGACTAGCGGGAGGTACGAGCAGTACTTC.

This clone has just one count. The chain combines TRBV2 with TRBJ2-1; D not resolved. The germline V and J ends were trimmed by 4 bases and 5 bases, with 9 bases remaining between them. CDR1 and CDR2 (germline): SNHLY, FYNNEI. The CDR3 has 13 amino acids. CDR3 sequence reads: CASSVESDNEQFF. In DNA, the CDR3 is TGTGCCAGCAGTGTAGAAAGCGACAATGAGCAGTTCTTC.

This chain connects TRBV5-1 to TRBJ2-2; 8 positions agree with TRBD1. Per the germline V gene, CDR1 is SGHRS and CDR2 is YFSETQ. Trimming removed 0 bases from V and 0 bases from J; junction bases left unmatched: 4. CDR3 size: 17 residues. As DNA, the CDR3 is TGCGCCAGCAGCTTGGAGGCAGGGGGCCCGAACACCGGGGAGCTGTTTTTT. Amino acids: CASSLEAGGPNTGELFF.

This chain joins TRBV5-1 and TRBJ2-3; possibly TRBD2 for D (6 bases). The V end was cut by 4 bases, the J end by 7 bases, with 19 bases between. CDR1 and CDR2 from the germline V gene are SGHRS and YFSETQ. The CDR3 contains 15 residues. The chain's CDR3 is CASSLGLENLNTQYF. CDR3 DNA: TGCGCCAGCAGCCTGGGACTGGAGAACTTAAATACGCAGTATTTT.

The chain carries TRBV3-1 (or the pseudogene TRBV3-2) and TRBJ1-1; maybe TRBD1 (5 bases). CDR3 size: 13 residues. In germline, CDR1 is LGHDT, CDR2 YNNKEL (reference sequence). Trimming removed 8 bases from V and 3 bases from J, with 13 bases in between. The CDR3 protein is CASGGDRYTEAFF. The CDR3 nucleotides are TGTGCCAGCGGGGGGGACCGATACACTGAAGCTTTCTTT.

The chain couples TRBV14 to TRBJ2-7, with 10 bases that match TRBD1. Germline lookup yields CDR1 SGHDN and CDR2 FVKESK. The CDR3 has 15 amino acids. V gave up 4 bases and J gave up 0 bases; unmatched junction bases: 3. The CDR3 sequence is CASSRGDRGSYEQYF. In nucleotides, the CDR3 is TGTGCCAGCAGCCGGGGGGACAGGGGCTCCTACGAGCAGTACTTC.

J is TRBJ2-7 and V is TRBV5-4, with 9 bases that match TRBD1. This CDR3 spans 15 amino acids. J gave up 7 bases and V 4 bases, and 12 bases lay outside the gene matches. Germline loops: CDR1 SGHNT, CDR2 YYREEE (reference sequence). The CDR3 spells CASSVRTGETGEQYF. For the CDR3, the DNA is TGTGCCAGCAGCGTCCGGACAGGGGAGACTGGGGAGCAGTACTTC.

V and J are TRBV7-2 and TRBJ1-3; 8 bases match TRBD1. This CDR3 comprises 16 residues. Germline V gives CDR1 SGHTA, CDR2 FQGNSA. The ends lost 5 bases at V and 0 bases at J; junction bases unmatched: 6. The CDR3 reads CASSPDRGSSGNTIYF. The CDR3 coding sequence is TGTGCCAGCAGCCCTGACAGGGGCAGCTCTGGAAACACCATATATTTT. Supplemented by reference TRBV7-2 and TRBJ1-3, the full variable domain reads GAGVSQSPSNKVTEKGKDVELRCDPISGHTALYWYRQSLGQGLEFLIYFQGNSAPDKSGLPSDRFSAERTGGSVSTLTIQRTQQEDSAVYLCASSPDRGSSGNTIYFGEGSWLTVV.

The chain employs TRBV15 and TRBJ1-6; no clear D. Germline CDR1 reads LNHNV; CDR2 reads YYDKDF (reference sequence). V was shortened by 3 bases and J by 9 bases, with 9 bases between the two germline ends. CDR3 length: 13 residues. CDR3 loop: CATSSIAGSPLHF. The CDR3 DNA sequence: TGTGCCACCAGCAGTATAGCGGGTTCACCCCTCCACTTT.

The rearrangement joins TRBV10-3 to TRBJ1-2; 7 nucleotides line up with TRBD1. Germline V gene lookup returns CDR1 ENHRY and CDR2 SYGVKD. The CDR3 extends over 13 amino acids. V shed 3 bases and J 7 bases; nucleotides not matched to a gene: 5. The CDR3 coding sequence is TGTGCCATCAGTGATGACAGGGACAGTGGCTACACCTTC. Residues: CAISDDRDSGYTF.

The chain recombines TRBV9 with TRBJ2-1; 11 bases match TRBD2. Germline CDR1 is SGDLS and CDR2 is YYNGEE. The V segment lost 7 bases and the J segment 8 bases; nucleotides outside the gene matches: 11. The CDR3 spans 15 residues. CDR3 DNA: TGTGCCAGCTCCGTAGCGGGAGGGCCCGGGGATGAGCAGTTCTTC. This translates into CASSVAGGPGDEQFF.

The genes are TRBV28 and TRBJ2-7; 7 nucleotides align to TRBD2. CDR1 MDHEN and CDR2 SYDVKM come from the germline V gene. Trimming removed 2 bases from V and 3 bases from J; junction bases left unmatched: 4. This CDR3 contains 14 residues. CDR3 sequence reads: CASSLPGLSYEQYF. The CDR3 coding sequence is TGTGCCAGCAGTTTACCGGGACTAAGCTACGAGCAGTACTTC.

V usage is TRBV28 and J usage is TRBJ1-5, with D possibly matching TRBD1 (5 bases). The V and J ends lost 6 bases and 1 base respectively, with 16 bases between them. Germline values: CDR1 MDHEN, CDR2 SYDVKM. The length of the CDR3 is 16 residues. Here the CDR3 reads CASSLDDSLSNQPQHF. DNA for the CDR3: TGTGCCAGCAGCCTTGACGACAGTCTGAGCAATCAGCCCCAGCATTTT.

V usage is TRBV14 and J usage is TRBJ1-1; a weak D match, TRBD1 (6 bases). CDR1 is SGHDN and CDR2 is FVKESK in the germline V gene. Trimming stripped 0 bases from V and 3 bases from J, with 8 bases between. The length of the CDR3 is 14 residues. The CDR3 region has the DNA TGTGCCAGCAGCCAAGATCCAGGGGACACTGAAGCTTTCTTT. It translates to CASSQDPGDTEAFF.

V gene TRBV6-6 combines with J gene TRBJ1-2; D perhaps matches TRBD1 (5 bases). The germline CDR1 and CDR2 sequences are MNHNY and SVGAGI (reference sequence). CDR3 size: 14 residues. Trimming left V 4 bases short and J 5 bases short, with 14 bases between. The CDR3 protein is CASSSTDSLYGYTF. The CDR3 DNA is TGTGCCAGCAGTTCCACCGACAGCCTTTATGGCTACACCTTC.

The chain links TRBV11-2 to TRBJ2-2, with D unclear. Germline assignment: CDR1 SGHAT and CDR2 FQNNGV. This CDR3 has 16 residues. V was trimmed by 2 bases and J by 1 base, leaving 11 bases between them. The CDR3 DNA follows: TGTGCCAGCAGCTTATTGATGGGCCTGAACACCGGGGAGCTGTTTTTT. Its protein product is CASSLLMGLNTGELFF.

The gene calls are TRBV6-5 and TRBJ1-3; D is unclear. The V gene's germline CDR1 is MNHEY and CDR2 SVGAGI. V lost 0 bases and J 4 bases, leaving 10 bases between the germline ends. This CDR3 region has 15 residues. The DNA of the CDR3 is TGTGCCAGCAGTTACTCTGCAGGCTTCGGAAACACCATATATTTT. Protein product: CASSYSAGFGNTIYF.

The CDR3 spells CASSYLTGARSSGNTIYF. The CDR3 nucleotides read TGTGCCAGCAGCTATTTGACAGGGGCCCGAAGCTCTGGAAACACCATATATTTT. The chain is built from TRBV5-4 and TRBJ1-3; 8 nucleotides align to TRBD1. V lost 3 bases and J lost 0; bases outside the gene matches: 11. The germline gives CDR1 SGHNT, CDR2 YYREEE (reference sequence). The CDR3 is 18 amino acids.

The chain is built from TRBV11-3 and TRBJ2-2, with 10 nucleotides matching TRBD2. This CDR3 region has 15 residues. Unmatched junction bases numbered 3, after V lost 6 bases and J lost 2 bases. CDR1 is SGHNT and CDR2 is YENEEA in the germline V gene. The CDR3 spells CASRTSGPNTGELFF. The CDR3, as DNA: TGTGCCAGCAGGACTAGCGGGCCTAACACCGGGGAGCTGTTTTTT.

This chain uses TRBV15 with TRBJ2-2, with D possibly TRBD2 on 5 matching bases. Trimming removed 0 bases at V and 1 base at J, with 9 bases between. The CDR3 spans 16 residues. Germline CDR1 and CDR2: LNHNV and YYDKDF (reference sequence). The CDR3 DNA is TGTGCCACCAGCAGAGATCGGGATCAGAACACCGGGGAGCTGTTTTTT. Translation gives CATSRDRDQNTGELFF.

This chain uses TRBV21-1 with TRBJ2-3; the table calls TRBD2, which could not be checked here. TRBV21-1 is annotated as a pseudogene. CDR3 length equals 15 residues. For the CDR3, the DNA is TGTGCCAGCAGCAGGCGGACTACACCAACGAATACGCAGTATTTT. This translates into CASSRRTTPTNTQYF.

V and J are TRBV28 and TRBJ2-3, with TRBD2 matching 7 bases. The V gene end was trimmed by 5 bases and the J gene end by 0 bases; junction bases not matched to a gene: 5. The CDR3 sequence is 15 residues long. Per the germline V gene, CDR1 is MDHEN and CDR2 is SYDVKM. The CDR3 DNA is TGTGCCAGCAGTCCTAGGGGAGGGAGCACAGATACGCAGTATTTT. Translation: CASSPRGGSTDTQYF. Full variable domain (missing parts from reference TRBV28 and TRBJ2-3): DVKVTQSSRYLVKRTGEKVFLECVQDMDHENMFWYRQDPGLGLRLIYFSYDVKMKEKGDIPEGYSVSREKKERFSLILESASTNQTSMYLCASSPRGGSTDTQYFGPGTRLTVL.

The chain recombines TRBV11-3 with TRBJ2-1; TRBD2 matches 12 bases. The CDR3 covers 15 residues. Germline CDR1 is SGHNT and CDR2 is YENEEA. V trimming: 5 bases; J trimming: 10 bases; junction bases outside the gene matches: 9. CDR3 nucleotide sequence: TGTGCCAGCAGCCCCCTCGGACTAGCGGGAAACGAGCAGTTCTTC. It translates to CASSPLGLAGNEQFF.